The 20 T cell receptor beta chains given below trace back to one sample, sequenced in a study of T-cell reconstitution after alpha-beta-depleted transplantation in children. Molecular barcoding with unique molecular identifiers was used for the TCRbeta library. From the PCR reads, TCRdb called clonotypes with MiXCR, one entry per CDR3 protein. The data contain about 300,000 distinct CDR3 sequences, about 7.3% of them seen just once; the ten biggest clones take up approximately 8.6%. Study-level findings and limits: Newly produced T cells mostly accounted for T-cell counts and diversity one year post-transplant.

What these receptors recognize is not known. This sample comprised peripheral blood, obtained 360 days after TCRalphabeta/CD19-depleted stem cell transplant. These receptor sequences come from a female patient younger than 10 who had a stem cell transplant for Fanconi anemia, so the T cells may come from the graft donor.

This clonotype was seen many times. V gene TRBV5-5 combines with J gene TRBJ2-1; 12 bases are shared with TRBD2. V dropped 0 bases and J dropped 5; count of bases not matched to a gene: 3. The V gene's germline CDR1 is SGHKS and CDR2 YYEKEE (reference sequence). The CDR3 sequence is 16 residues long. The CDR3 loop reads CASSLGLAGVNNEQFF. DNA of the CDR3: TGTGCCAGCAGCTTGGGACTAGCGGGGGTGAACAATGAGCAGTTCTTC.

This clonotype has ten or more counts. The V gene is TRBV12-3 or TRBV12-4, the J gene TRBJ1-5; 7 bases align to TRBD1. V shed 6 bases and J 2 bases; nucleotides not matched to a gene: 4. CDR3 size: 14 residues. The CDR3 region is CASSSDRGNQPQHF. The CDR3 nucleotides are TGTGCCAGCAGCTCCGACAGGGGCAATCAGCCCCAGCATTTT.

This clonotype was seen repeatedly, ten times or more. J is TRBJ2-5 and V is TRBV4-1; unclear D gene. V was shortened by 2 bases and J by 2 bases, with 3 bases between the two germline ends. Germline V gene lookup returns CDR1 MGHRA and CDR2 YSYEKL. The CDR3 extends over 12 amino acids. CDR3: CASSQHQETQYF. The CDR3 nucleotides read TGCGCCAGCAGCCAACATCAAGAGACCCAGTACTTC.

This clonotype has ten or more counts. CDR3 sequence: CASSSEDSQETQYF. CDR3 coding DNA: TGTGCCAGCAGCTCTGAGGATTCCCAAGAGACCCAGTACTTC. The chain carries TRBV7-3 and TRBJ2-5; D unresolved. The CDR3 sequence is 14 residues long. V lost 4 bases and J lost 1, with 10 bases in between. Germline V gene data show CDR1 as SGHTA and CDR2 as FQGTGA.

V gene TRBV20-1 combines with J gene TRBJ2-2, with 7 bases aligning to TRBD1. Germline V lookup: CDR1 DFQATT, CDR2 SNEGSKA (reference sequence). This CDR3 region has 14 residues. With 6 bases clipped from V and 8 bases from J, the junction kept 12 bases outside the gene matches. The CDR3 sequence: CSARRLRGLGELFF. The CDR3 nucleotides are TGCAGTGCCAGAAGGCTCAGGGGGTTGGGGGAGCTGTTTTTT.

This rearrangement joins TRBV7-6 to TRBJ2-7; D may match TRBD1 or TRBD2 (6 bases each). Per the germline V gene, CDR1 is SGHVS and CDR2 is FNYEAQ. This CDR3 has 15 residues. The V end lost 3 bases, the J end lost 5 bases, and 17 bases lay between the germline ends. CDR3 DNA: TGTGCCAGCAGCTTGGGACAAGGACTATGGGACGAGCAGTACTTC. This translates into CASSLGQGLWDEQYF.

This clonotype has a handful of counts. CDR3: CASSFRGGRVIEQYF. The CDR3 nucleotides read TGTGCCAGCAGTTTTCGCGGCGGGAGAGTGATCGAGCAGTACTTC. The gene calls are TRBV28 and TRBJ2-7; 7 positions match TRBD2. Unmatched junction bases numbered 11, after V lost 3 bases and J lost 6 bases. The germline gives CDR1 MDHEN, CDR2 SYDVKM. The CDR3 runs 15 residues.

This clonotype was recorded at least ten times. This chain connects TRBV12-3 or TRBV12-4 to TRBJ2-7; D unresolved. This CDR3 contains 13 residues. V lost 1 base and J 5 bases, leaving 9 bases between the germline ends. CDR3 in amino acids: CASSLVLGNEQYF. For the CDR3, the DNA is TGTGCCAGCAGTTTAGTGTTGGGAAACGAGCAGTACTTC.

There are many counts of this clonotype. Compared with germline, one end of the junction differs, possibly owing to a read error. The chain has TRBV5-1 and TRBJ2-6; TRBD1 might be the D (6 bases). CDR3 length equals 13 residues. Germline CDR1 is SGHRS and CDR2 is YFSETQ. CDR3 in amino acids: CASSLAGVNVLTF. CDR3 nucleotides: TGCGCCAGCAGCTTGGCAGGGGTCAACGTCCTGACTTTC.

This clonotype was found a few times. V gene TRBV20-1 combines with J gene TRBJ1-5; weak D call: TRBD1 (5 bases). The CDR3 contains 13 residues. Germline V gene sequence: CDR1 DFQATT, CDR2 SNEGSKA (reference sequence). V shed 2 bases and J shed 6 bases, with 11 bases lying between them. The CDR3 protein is CSARRGAGQPQHF. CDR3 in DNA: TGCAGTGCTAGAAGGGGCGCGGGTCAGCCCCAGCATTTT.

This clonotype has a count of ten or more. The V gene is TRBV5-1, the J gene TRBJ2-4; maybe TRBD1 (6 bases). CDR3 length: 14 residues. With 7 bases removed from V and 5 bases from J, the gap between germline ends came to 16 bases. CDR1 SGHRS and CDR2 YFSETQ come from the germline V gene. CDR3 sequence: CASGATGSENIQYF. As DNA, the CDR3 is TGCGCCAGCGGAGCAACAGGGTCTGAAAACATTCAGTACTTC.

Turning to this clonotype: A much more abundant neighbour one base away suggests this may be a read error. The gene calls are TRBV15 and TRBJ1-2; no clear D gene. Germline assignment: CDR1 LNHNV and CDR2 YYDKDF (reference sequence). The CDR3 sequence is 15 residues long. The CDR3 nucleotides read TGTGCCACCAGGAGAGGTTCGGTGTGGGATTATGGCTACACCTTC. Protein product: CATRRGSVWDYGYTF.

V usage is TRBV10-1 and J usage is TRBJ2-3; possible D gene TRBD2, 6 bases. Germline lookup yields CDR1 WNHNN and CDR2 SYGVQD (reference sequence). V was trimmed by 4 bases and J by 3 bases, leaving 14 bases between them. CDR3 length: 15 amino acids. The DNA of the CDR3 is TGCGCCAGCAGTGGATCTAGCGTATGGACAGATACGCAGTATTTT. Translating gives CASSGSSVWTDTQYF.

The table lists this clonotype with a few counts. The CDR3 sequence is CASSLAWLSGETQYF. CDR3 DNA: TGCGCCAGCAGCCTCGCGTGGTTATCCGGAGAGACCCAGTACTTC. The genes are TRBV4-3 and TRBJ2-5; D uncertain. Trimming left V 4 bases short and J 4 bases short, with 16 bases between. Germline V gene sequence: CDR1 LGHNA, CDR2 YSLEER. The CDR3 runs 15 residues.

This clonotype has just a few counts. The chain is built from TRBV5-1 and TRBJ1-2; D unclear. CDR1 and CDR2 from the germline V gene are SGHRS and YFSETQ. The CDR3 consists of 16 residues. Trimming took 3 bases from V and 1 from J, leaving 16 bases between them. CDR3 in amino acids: CASSSFRGNINYGYTF. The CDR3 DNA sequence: TGCGCCAGCAGCTCCTTTCGTGGGAACATTAACTATGGCTACACCTTC.

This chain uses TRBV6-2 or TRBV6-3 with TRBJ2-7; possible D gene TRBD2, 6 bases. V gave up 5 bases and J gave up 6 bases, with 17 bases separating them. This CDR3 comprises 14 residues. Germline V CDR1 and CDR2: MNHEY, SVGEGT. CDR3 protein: CASSEGLLAVEQYF. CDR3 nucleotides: TGTGCCAGCAGTGAGGGACTTCTAGCCGTCGAGCAGTACTTC.

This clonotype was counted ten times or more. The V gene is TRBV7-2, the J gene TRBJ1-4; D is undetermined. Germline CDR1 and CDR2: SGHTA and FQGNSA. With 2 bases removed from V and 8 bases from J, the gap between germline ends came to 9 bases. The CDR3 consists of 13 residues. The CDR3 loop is CASSLSGYEKLFF. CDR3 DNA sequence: TGTGCCAGCAGCTTATCTGGGTACGAAAAACTGTTTTTT.

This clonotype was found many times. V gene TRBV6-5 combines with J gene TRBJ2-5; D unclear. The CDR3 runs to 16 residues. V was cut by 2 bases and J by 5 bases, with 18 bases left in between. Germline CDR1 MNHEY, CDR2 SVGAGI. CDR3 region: CASSYSPELRWETQYF. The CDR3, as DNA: TGTGCCAGCAGTTACAGTCCGGAGCTTCGGTGGGAGACCCAGTACTTC.

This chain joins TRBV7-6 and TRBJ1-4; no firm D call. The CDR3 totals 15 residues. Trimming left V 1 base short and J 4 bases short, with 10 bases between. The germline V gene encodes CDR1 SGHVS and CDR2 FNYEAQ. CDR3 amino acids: CASSLGASFNEKLFF. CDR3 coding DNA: TGTGCCAGCAGCTTAGGTGCCAGCTTTAATGAAAAACTGTTTTTT.

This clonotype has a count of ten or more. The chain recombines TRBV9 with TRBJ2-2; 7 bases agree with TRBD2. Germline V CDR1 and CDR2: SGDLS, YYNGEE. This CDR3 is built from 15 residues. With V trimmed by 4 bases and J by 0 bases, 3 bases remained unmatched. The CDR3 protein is CASSPSGANTGELFF. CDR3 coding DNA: TGTGCCAGCAGCCCCAGCGGGGCGAACACCGGGGAGCTGTTTTTT.